These T cell receptor beta chains were read from a single sample in a study of STAT5B mutations in CD4+ large granular lymphocyte leukemia. Some clones are missing from TCRdb's copy, which holds only in-frame ones; the method was immunoSEQ multiplex PCR. Of roughly 40,000 clones listed, roughly four fifths are singletons. Input material: CD4+ T cells from blood buffy coats. Source of these receptors: a human donor in good health. CDR3s include the opening cysteine and the closing phenylalanine or tryptophan. A D gene is named only where the DNA matches it firmly. The size field is filled for only some rows; it gives once, few, many or a size class.

cdr3_aa: CASSSGGSGNTIYF
cdr3_nt: TGTGCCAGCTCGTCCGGGGGCTCTGGAAACACCATATATTTT
d_call: -
clone_size: -
j_call: TRBJ1-3
v_call: TRBV28

cdr3_aa: CASSTGEGSNQPQHF
cdr3_nt: TGTGCCAGCTCAACAGGGGAAGGCAGCAATCAGCCCCAGCATTTT
d_call: TRBD1
clone_size: -
j_call: TRBJ1-5
v_call: TRBV6-6

cdr3_aa: CASSQGLTPSNQPQHF
cdr3_nt: TGCGCCAGCAGCCAAGGACTTACCCCTAGCAATCAGCCCCAGCATTTT
d_call: -
clone_size: -
j_call: TRBJ1-5
v_call: TRBV4-3

cdr3_aa: CASSLGGNTEAFF
cdr3_nt: TGCGCCAGCAGCTTGGGGGGTAACACTGAAGCTTTCTTT
d_call: -
clone_size: -
j_call: TRBJ1-1
v_call: TRBV5-1

cdr3_aa: CSVVRTSGFTDTQYF
cdr3_nt: TGCAGCGTCGTTAGGACTAGCGGGTTCACAGATACGCAGTATTTT
d_call: TRBD2
clone_size: -
j_call: TRBJ2-3
v_call: TRBV29-1

cdr3_aa: CASSEQAKETQYF
cdr3_nt: TGTGCCAGCAGTGAACAGGCTAAAGAGACCCAGTACTTC
d_call: -
clone_size: -
j_call: TRBJ2-5
v_call: TRBV6-1

cdr3_aa: CASSFFRGDTQYF
cdr3_nt: TGTGCTAGCAGCTTTTTTCGGGGAGATACGCAGTATTTT
d_call: -
clone_size: -
j_call: TRBJ2-3
v_call: TRBV7-7

cdr3_aa: CASSLGPGQLTDTQYF
cdr3_nt: TGTGCCAGCAGCTTGGGACCGGGACAGCTTACAGATACGCAGTATTTT
d_call: TRBD1
clone_size: -
j_call: TRBJ2-3
v_call: TRBV7-2

cdr3_aa: CASSAWGSSGNTIYF
cdr3_nt: TGTGCCAGCAGTGCTTGGGGAAGCTCTGGAAACACCATATATTTT
d_call: -
clone_size: -
j_call: TRBJ1-3
v_call: TRBV5-4

cdr3_aa: CSAPWGDRQYF
cdr3_nt: TGCAGTGCTCCTTGGGGTGACCGGCAGTACTTC
d_call: -
clone_size: -
j_call: TRBJ2-5
v_call: TRBV20-1

cdr3_aa: CASSPREAGSSTDTQYF
cdr3_nt: TGTGCCAGCTCACCCCGGGAGGCAGGGTCTAGCACAGATACGCAGTATTTT
d_call: TRBD2
clone_size: -
j_call: TRBJ2-3
v_call: TRBV18

cdr3_aa: CASSTSGRREQFF
cdr3_nt: TGTGCCAGTAGTACTAGCGGGAGACGTGAGCAGTTCTTC
d_call: TRBD2
clone_size: few
j_call: TRBJ2-1
v_call: TRBV19

cdr3_aa: CAWSQGTFRTDTQYF
cdr3_nt: TGTGCCTGGAGTCAAGGGACGTTTAGGACAGATACGCAGTATTTT
d_call: -
clone_size: -
j_call: TRBJ2-3
v_call: TRBV30

cdr3_aa: CASSPGQSGNTIYF
cdr3_nt: TGTGCCAGCAGCCCGGGACAGTCTGGAAACACCATATATTTT
d_call: TRBD1
clone_size: few
j_call: TRBJ1-3
v_call: TRBV7-3

cdr3_aa: CAWSPRGSGRYEQYF
cdr3_nt: TGTGCCTGGAGTCCCCGGGGTAGCGGGCGCTACGAGCAGTACTTC
d_call: TRBD2
clone_size: -
j_call: TRBJ2-7
v_call: TRBV30

cdr3_aa: CASSLVGQGRWDTQYF
cdr3_nt: TGTGCCAGCAGTTTAGTGGGACAGGGACGTTGGGATACGCAGTATTTT
d_call: TRBD1
clone_size: -
j_call: TRBJ2-3
v_call: TRBV27

cdr3_aa: CASGLGPAKLFF
cdr3_nt: TGTGCTAGTGGTTTGGGGCCTGCAAAACTGTTTTTT
d_call: -
clone_size: once
j_call: TRBJ1-4
v_call: TRBV12-5

cdr3_aa: CSVRLSLSTDTQYF
cdr3_nt: TGCAGCGTGCGACTCTCCCTTAGCACAGATACGCAGTATTTT
d_call: -
clone_size: -
j_call: TRBJ2-3
v_call: TRBV29-1

cdr3_aa: CASSIWTGNTEAFF
cdr3_nt: TGTGCCAGCAGCATTTGGACAGGGAACACTGAAGCTTTCTTT
d_call: TRBD1
clone_size: -
j_call: TRBJ1-1
v_call: TRBV7-8